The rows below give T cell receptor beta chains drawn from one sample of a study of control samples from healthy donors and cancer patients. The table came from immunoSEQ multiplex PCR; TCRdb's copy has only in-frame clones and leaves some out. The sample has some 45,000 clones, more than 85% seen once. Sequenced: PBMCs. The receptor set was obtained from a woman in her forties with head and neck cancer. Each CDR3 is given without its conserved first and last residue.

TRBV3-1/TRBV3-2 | ASSQAGTSISYNEQF
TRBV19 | ASSIQSNQPQH
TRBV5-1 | ASSLGGNEQF
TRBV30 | AWSVFPGNYGYT
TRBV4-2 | ASSRETSRYNEQF
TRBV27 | ASSFGERAF
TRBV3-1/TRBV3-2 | ASSPTTASYEQY
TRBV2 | ASSEGGQRKNIQY
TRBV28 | ASRPGLAASTDTQY
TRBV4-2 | ASSLGTEMNTEAF
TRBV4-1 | ASSRGTSLDTDTQY
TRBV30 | AWSLGINYGYT
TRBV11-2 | ASSLDQRTNYGYT
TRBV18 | ASSPPGQGLQETQY
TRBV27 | ASSLSGTVYEQY
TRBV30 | ASPSGQGDSPLH
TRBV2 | ASSDPGLAGAAGETQY
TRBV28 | ASSPPELGRA
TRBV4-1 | ASSRSGGTVSYEQY
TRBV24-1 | AIGDSNQPQH
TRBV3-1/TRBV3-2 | ASSQASGGRNNEQF
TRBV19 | ASSEGQPQH
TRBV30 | AWSVIKRQAF
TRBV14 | ASSQGVHYGYT
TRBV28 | ASKLGTAVYGYT
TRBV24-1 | ATSDRRTSGSNTGELF